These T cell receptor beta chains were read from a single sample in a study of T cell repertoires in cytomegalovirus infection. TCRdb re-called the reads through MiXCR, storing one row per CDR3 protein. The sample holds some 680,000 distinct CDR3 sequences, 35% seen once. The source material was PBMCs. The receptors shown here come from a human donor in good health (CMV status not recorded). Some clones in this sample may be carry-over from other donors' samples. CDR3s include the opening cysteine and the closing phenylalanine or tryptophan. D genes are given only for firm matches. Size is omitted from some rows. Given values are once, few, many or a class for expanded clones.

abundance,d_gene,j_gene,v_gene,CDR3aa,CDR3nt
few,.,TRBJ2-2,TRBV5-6,CASIQTWGADTGELFF,TGTGCCAGCATCCAAACTTGGGGGGCAGACACCGGGGAGCTGTTTTTT
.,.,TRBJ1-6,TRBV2,CASSGGSSSYNSPLHF,TGTGCCAGCAGCGGGGGATCAAGCTCCTATAATTCACCCCTCCACTTT
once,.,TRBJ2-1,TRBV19,CAISRSRAYNEQFF,TGTGCCATTAGTAGGAGCCGGGCATACAATGAGCAGTTCTTC
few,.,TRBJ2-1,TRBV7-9,CASSDHRDPNEQFF,TGTGCCAGCAGCGACCATAGAGACCCCAATGAGCAGTTCTTC
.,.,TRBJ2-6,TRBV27,CASSLFRPSGANVLTF,TGTGCCAGCAGTTTATTCAGACCCTCTGGGGCCAACGTCCTGACTTTC
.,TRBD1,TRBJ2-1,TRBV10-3,CATQSRLQGASGSYNEQFF,TGTGCCACCCAAAGTCGGCTACAGGGGGCCTCGGGCTCCTACAATGAGCAGTTCTTC
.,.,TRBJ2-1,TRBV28,CASTFPSNEQFF,TGTGCCAGCACCTTTCCCAGCAATGAGCAGTTCTTC
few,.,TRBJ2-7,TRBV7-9,CASRYDTTYEQYF,TGTGCCAGCAGGTACGATACGACCTACGAGCAGTACTTC
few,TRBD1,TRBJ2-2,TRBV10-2,CASRPGQTNTGELFF,TGCGCCAGCAGGCCGGGACAGACGAACACCGGGGAGCTGTTTTTT
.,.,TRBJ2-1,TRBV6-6,CASAGGPSGASNEQFF,TGTGCCAGCGCAGGAGGACCTAGTGGGGCCTCCAATGAGCAGTTCTTC
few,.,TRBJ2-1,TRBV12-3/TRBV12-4,CASSSKQGGEQFF,TGTGCCAGCAGTTCGAAGCAGGGGGGTGAGCAGTTCTTC
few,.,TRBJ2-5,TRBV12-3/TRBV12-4,CASSNGGGVETQYF,TGTGCCAGCAGCAACGGGGGCGGCGTTGAGACCCAGTACTTC
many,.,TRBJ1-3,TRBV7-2,CASSPAGSGNTIYF,TGTGCCAGCAGCCCGGCGGGCTCTGGAAACACCATATATTTT
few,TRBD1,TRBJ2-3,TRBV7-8,CASSFDRGRRDTQYF,TGTGCCAGCAGCTTCGACAGGGGGCGAAGAGATACGCAGTATTTT
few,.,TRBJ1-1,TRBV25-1,CASRGSGRMNTEAFF,TGTGCCAGCAGAGGTTCGGGGCGTATGAACACTGAAGCTTTCTTT
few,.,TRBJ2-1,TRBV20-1,CSAMLGSSYNEQFF,TGCAGTGCTATGTTAGGGAGCTCCTACAATGAGCAGTTCTTC
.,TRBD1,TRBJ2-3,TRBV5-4,CASSLDGTGDLDTQYF,TGTGCCAGCAGCTTGGACGGGACAGGGGATTTAGATACGCAGTATTTT
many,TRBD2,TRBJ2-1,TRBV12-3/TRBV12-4,CASSPRQRTRPSYNEQFF,TGTGCCAGCAGTCCCAGACAGAGGACTAGGCCGTCCTACAATGAGCAGTTCTTC
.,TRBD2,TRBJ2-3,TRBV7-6,CASSLSSSGNTDTQYF,TGTGCCAGCAGCTTATCTTCCAGCGGGAACACAGATACGCAGTATTTT
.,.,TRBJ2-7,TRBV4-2,CASSQPPPAAITQSF,TGTGCCAGCAGCCAGCCGCCACCGGCAGCCATTACCCAGTCCTTC
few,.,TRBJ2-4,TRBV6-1,CASSNLLAKNIQYF,TGTGCCAGCAGCAACCTATTAGCCAAAAACATTCAGTACTTC
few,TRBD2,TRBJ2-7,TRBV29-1,CSVETTSETSYEQYF,TGCAGCGTGGAAACAACTAGCGAGACTTCCTACGAGCAGTACTTC
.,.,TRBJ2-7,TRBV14,CASSQDWESYEQYF,TGTGCCAGCAGCCAAGATTGGGAATCCTACGAGCAGTACTTC
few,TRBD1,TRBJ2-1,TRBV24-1,CATSPPDRAYNEQFF,TGTGCCACCAGTCCCCCCGACAGGGCTTACAATGAGCAGTTCTTC
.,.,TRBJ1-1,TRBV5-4,CASSPSPLGAGNTEAFF,TGTGCCAGCAGCCCATCCCCTCTTGGGGCCGGGAACACTGAAGCTTTCTTT
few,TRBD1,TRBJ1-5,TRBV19,CASSMGGQGSNQPQHF,TGTGCCAGTAGTATGGGGGGACAGGGTAGCAATCAGCCCCAGCATTTT
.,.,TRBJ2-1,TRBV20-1,CSASRREPNEQFF,TGCAGTGCTAGTAGGAGAGAGCCTAATGAGCAGTTCTTC
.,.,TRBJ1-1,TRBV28,CASSEVSSYTEAFF,TGTGCCAGCAGTGAGGTATCTTCTTACACTGAAGCTTTCTTT
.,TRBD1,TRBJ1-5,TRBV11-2,CASSRDRGVLSSNQPQHF,TGTGCCAGCAGCCGGGACAGGGGTGTGTTATCGAGCAATCAGCCCCAGCATTTT
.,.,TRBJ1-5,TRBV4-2,CSSSQDSNQPQHF,TGTTCCAGCAGCCAAGATTCAAATCAGCCCCAGCATTTT
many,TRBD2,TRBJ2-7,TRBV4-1,CASSQAVGGYEQYF,TGCGCCAGCAGCCAAGCAGTCGGGGGGTACGAGCAGTACTTC
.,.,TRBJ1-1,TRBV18,CASSTQTGSGRPSNTEAFF,TGTGCCAGCTCAACTCAAACAGGGTCAGGTCGACCCTCGAACACTGAAGCTTTCTTT
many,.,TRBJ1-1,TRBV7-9,CASSSPRGLNTEAFF,TGTGCCAGCAGCTCCCCACGCGGGTTGAACACTGAAGCTTTCTTT
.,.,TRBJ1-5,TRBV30,CAWSWKGTQPQHF,TGTGCCTGGAGTTGGAAGGGGACGCAGCCCCAGCATTTT
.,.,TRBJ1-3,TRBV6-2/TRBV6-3,CASSWTGGNTIYF,TGTGCCAGCAGTTGGACGGGTGGAAACACCATATATTTT
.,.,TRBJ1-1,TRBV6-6,CASSYSNPLEAFF,TGTGCCAGCAGTTACTCCAACCCACTTGAAGCTTTCTTT
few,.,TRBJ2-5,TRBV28,CASTPGQIQETQYF,TGTGCCAGCACCCCAGGACAGATCCAAGAGACCCAGTACTTC